This T cell receptor beta chain appears in the sequencing data of a study of cytomegalovirus exposure and HLA in healthy donors. Findings and limits, study-wide: A cluster of highly shared sequence variants was likely a sequencing artifact. Serostatus for CMV was the only available immune exposure information. A later look showed TCR association rates differing by HLA locus, highest for DRB1 and lowest for HLA-C.

On this clone itself: The antigen is unknown.

CDR1 SGDLS and CDR2 YYNGEE come from the germline V gene. This CDR3 region has 16 residues. V lost 4 bases to trimming and J lost 8 bases; unmatched junction nucleotides: 14. 60 Vbeta and 13 Jbeta primers were used in PCR. Only in-frame clones appear in the TCRdb table, and some are missing; sequencing was by immunoSEQ multiplex PCR. This table has around 170,000 clones, about four fifths appearing once. The sequencing input was PBMCs. The V gene is TRBV9, the J gene TRBJ2-1; 8 nucleotides agree with TRBD2. The clonotype comes from a boy between 2 and 15 years old in good health and CMV-seronegative. The CDR3 bases are TGTGCCAGCAGCCTCTCCCTTAGCGGGAATTACTATGAGCAGTTCTTC. Translated, it gives CASSLSLSGNYYEQFF.